Each of the 32 T cell receptor beta chains below was sequenced from the same sample in a study of regulatory T cells in long-lasting Graves disease. Arm-PCR with iRepertoire HTBI primers amplified the CDR3 regions for these TCR beta libraries. TCRdb analysed the multiplex PCR reads with MiXCR anew, one entry per CDR3 protein. Here the sample spans about 540,000 distinct CDR3 sequences, approximately 13% being singletons. Time point described: newly diagnosed GD, antithyroid drugs for less than 3 months. TCR sequences were obtained from RNA taken from PBMCs. These records were also assigned to another study, of T cells in Graves' hyperthyroidism and ophthalmopathy.

Material: peripheral blood mononuclear cells (PBMCs), obtained at new diagnosis, from a patient treated with antithyroid drugs. Receptor source: a man younger than 40 with Graves disease.

The sample holds many counts of this clonotype. The chain has TRBV7-9 and TRBJ2-1; TRBD1 matches 10 bases. Unmatched junction bases numbered 9, after V lost 5 bases and J lost 5 bases. The CDR3 is 16 amino acids. Germline CDR1 is SEHNR and CDR2 is FQNEAQ (reference sequence). The CDR3 loop reads CASSNRDRGLDNEQFF. CDR3 sequence (DNA): TGTGCCAGCAGCAACCGGGACAGGGGACTCGACAATGAGCAGTTCTTC.

This clonotype occurred many times. This chain's CDR3 is CASSSRDLFGGQYF. The CDR3 region has the DNA TGTGCCAGCAGCAGCAGGGACCTCTTCGGTGGGCAGTACTTC. The V and J genes are TRBV7-2 and TRBJ2-7, with D possibly called TRBD1 or TRBD2 (5 bases each). This CDR3 has 14 amino acids. Germline-derived CDR1 and CDR2 are SGHTA and FQGNSA. V shed 5 bases and J shed 9 bases, with 20 bases lying between them.

The table lists this clonotype with many counts. This rearrangement joins TRBV27 to TRBJ1-5; a weak D match, TRBD1 (6 bases). CDR3 length: 13 amino acids. Trimming cost V 8 bases and J 4 bases, with 12 bases left between them. Looked up from germline, CDR1 is MNHEY and CDR2 is SMNVEV (reference sequence). The CDR3 is CASGYRANQPQHF. The CDR3 DNA sequence: TGTGCCAGCGGCTACAGGGCGAATCAGCCCCAGCATTTT.

This clonotype appeared a few times. V is TRBV29-1 and J is TRBJ2-5, with D possibly matching TRBD1 (6 bases). Between the trimmed V and J ends, which lost 3 bases and 2 bases, there was a span of 10 bases. Germline CDR1 and CDR2: SQVTM and ANQGSEA. The CDR3 spans 13 residues. CDR3 nucleotide sequence: TGCAGCGTTGACCCAGGGACACAAGAGACCCAGTACTTC. It codes for CSVDPGTQETQYF.

This clonotype appeared a few times. The rearrangement joins TRBV30 to TRBJ1-3; D not certain. The germline V gene has CDR1 GTSNPN and CDR2 SVGIG (reference sequence). Trimming cost V 0 bases and J 0 bases, with 9 bases left between them. CDR3 length equals 15 residues. This CDR3 is CAWSVLPSSGNTIYF. In nucleotides, the CDR3 is TGTGCCTGGAGTGTATTGCCGAGCTCTGGAAACACCATATATTTT.

This clonotype was observed many times. CDR3 residues: CASSLGLAGDGEQFF. The CDR3 DNA reads TGTGCCAGCAGCCTTGGACTAGCGGGAGACGGTGAGCAGTTCTTC. This chain connects TRBV7-9 to TRBJ2-1, with 13 bases lining up with TRBD2. J lost 9 bases, V lost 5 bases, and 7 bases had no gene match. Germline assignment: CDR1 SEHNR and CDR2 FQNEAQ (reference sequence). The CDR3 covers 15 residues.

The V and J genes are TRBV4-2 and TRBJ1-4, with D possibly being TRBD1 (6 bases). Trimming stripped 0 bases from V and 8 bases from J, with 19 bases between. CDR1 is LGHNA, CDR2 YNFKEQ, per germline. This CDR3 region has 17 residues. CDR3 DNA sequence: TGTGCCAGCAGCCAAGATTATTCGGCAGGGGTGGAGGAAAAACTGTTTTTT. It yields the protein CASSQDYSAGVEEKLFF.

This clonotype was picked up many times. The chain recombines TRBV5-1 with TRBJ2-1; D ambiguous. The CDR3 length is 17 residues. V shed 4 bases and J shed 0 bases, with 17 bases lying between them. CDR1 and CDR2 from the germline V gene are SGHRS and YFSETQ. The CDR3 DNA follows: TGCGCCAGCAGCGCACGTGGGTGGATTTCCTCCTACAATGAGCAGTTCTTC. Its protein product is CASSARGWISSYNEQFF.

This clonotype has a count of ten or more. This chain connects TRBV12-3 or TRBV12-4 to TRBJ2-5; D gene unclear. The CDR3 spans 12 residues. V lost 3 bases and J lost 0, with 2 bases in between. CDR3 in DNA: TGTGCCAGCAGTTTTTACCAAGAGACCCAGTACTTC. This codes for CASSFYQETQYF.

Points on this clonotype: A read error may be the cause here, since a much bigger clone is one base away. The chain's CDR3 is CASSVGLADAYEQYF. The CDR3 DNA is TGTGCCAGCAGCGTAGGACTAGCGGACGCCTACGAGCAGTACTTC. The chain couples TRBV9 to TRBJ2-7, with 9 bases fitting TRBD2. The junction had 3 bases not matched to a gene; V was cut back by 0 bases and J by 2 bases. CDR1 is SGDLS and CDR2 is YYNGEE in the germline V gene. This CDR3 is built from 15 residues. The whole variable domain, remainder taken from reference TRBV9 and TRBJ2-7, is DSGVTQTPKHLITATGQRVTLRCSPRSGDLSVYWYQQSLDQGLQFLIQYYNGEERAKGNILERFSAQQFPDLHSELNLSSLELGDSALYFCASSVGLADAYEQYFGPGTRLTVT.

There are many counts of this clonotype. The rearrangement joins TRBV10-3 to TRBJ1-2, with D possibly TRBD1 on 6 matching bases. Germline CDR1 is ENHRY and CDR2 is SYGVKD. V lost 5 bases, J lost 5 bases, and 12 bases lay in between. CDR3 length equals 13 residues. CDR3 sequence reads: CAISFGQTYGYTF. In DNA, the CDR3 is TGTGCCATCAGTTTTGGACAGACTTATGGCTACACCTTC.

This clonotype was detected ten times or more. The chain uses TRBV5-5 and TRBJ1-1, with unresolved D. Germline loops: CDR1 SGHKS, CDR2 YYEKEE (reference sequence). This CDR3 region has 11 residues. Trimming removed 6 bases from V and 1 base from J, with 4 bases in between. The CDR3 loop reads CASNGNTEAFF. The CDR3 coding sequence is TGTGCCAGCAACGGGAACACTGAAGCTTTCTTT.

The V and J genes are TRBV6-4 and TRBJ1-3, with TRBD1 identical over 8 bases. V gave up 7 bases and J gave up 2 bases; unmatched junction bases: 7. CDR1 is MRHNA, CDR2 SNTAGT, per germline. There are 15 residues in the CDR3. The CDR3 spells CASNEPDRAGNTIYF. As DNA, the CDR3 is TGTGCCAGCAACGAGCCGGACAGGGCTGGAAACACCATATATTTT.

This clonotype was counted at least ten times. The genes are TRBV10-1 and TRBJ2-3; D is unresolved. The germline V and J ends were trimmed by 0 bases and 2 bases, with 9 bases remaining between them. CDR3 length: 15 amino acids. Germline V lookup: CDR1 WNHNN, CDR2 SYGVQD (reference sequence). The CDR3 coding sequence is TGCGCCAGCAGTGAGTCTCACCAACCCACAGATACGCAGTATTTT. Amino acids: CASSESHQPTDTQYF.

Ten or more counts support this clonotype. The V call is TRBV20-1, the J call TRBJ2-3; a possible D gene is TRBD1 (5 bases). The germline V gene encodes CDR1 DFQATT and CDR2 SNEGSKA (reference sequence). Between the trimmed V and J ends, which lost 5 bases and 4 bases, there was a span of 19 bases. The CDR3 consists of 15 residues. This CDR3 reads CSASPGAGWADTQYF. The DNA for the CDR3 is TGCAGTGCTTCTCCCGGAGCAGGGTGGGCAGATACGCAGTATTTT.

As to this clonotype: The conserved closing phenylalanine or tryptophan is absent in this CDR3, likely reflecting a read error. The V gene is TRBV18, the J gene TRBJ2-1, with 12 bases matching TRBD2. CDR3 length: 16 amino acids. Germline-derived CDR1 and CDR2 are KGHSH and LQKENI. Unmatched junction bases numbered 8, after V lost 2 bases and J lost 9 bases. Written as DNA, the CDR3 is TGTGCCAGCTCACCAGCGACTAGCGGGAGTGCGGGTGAGCAGTTCTCC. Translating gives CASSPATSGSAGEQFS.

This clonotype appeared a few times. This chain links TRBV10-3 with TRBJ2-1; D gene ambiguous. Trimming left V 3 bases short and J 12 bases short, with 21 bases between. Germline values: CDR1 ENHRY, CDR2 SYGVKD. This CDR3 contains 15 residues. The CDR3, as DNA: TGTGCCATCAGTGACCCCCGACTGGGCCTATTAGGGCAGTTCTTC. Amino acid sequence: CAISDPRLGLLGQFF.

In its sample, this clonotype was seen many times. The V call is TRBV3-1, the J call TRBJ2-7, with D hard to call. This CDR3 is built from 13 residues. The V gene lost 0 bases and the J gene lost 1 base, with 4 bases spanning the gap. The germline V gene encodes CDR1 LGHDT and CDR2 YNNKEL (reference sequence). CDR3 in amino acids: CASSQEGSYEQYF. CDR3 sequence (DNA): TGTGCCAGCAGCCAAGAAGGATCCTACGAGCAGTACTTC.

This clonotype was found many times. The chain couples TRBV3-1 to TRBJ2-7; 9 bases map to TRBD2. CDR3 length: 14 amino acids. The V segment lost 3 bases and the J segment 5 bases; nucleotides outside the gene matches: 5. Per the germline V gene, CDR1 is LGHDT and CDR2 is YNNKEL (reference sequence). The CDR3 is CASSHRGTSNEQYF. The CDR3 DNA is TGTGCCAGCAGCCATCGCGGGACTAGCAACGAGCAGTACTTC.

This clonotype was seen ten or more times. J is TRBJ2-7 and V is TRBV7-2; D not resolved. The CDR3 spans 11 residues. Looked up from germline, CDR1 is SGHTA and CDR2 is FQGNSA. V was clipped by 6 bases and J by 7 bases, with 10 bases between them. The CDR3 protein is CASRGLGEQYF. For the CDR3, the DNA is TGTGCCAGCAGGGGTCTGGGAGAGCAGTACTTC.

In this sample, this clonotype turned up many times. The chain employs TRBV11-2 and TRBJ2-7; maybe TRBD2 (5 bases). Germline V gives CDR1 SGHAT, CDR2 FQNNGV. V was cut by 3 bases and J by 0 bases, with 9 bases left in between. The CDR3 runs to 14 residues. CDR3 region: CASSFTGSSYEQYF. As DNA, the CDR3 is TGTGCCAGCAGCTTTACGGGGAGCTCCTACGAGCAGTACTTC.

This clonotype has ten or more counts. This sequence joins TRBV29-1 and TRBJ2-5; D may be TRBD2 (6 bases). V dropped 4 bases and J dropped 2 bases, with 14 bases sitting between them. The CDR3 sequence is 14 residues long. In germline, CDR1 is SQVTM, CDR2 ANQGSEA. CDR3 region: CSVVRGGRQETQYF. The CDR3 DNA sequence: TGCAGCGTTGTGAGGGGAGGTCGGCAAGAGACCCAGTACTTC. Combining the CDR3 with reference TRBV29-1 and TRBJ2-5 gives the whole variable domain SAVISQKPSRDICQRGTSLTIQCQVDSQVTMMFWYRQQPGQSLTLIATANQGSEATYESGFVIDKFPISRPNLTFSTLTVSNMSPEDSSIYLCSVVRGGRQETQYFGPGTRLLVL.

CDR3 bases: TGTGCCACCAGCAGAGATCCGGGGTCTGAGACCCAGTACTTC. Protein product: CATSRDPGSETQYF. The chain links TRBV15 to TRBJ2-5; maybe TRBD2 (5 bases). Trimming removed 0 bases from V and 5 bases from J, with 10 bases in between. Germline V gene sequence: CDR1 LNHNV, CDR2 YYDKDF (reference sequence). The CDR3 runs to 14 residues.

This clonotype was observed at least ten times. V usage is TRBV11-2 and J usage is TRBJ1-1, with 7 positions matching TRBD1. Unmatched junction bases numbered 9, after V lost 0 bases and J lost 5 bases. The CDR3 has 16 residues. Germline CDR1 and CDR2: SGHAT and FQNNGV. The CDR3 DNA reads TGTGCCAGCAGCTTAGATGAGATAGGGGGCTGGACTGAAGCTTTCTTT. This codes for CASSLDEIGGWTEAFF.

Note on this clonotype: A much bigger clone sits one base away, suggesting this may be a read error. This is likely a read error, given that the CDR3 carries no conserved phenylalanine or tryptophan at its end. The V call is TRBV5-1, the J call TRBJ2-7; a weak D match, TRBD2 (5 bases). Germline loops: CDR1 SGHRS, CDR2 YFSETQ. The CDR3 consists of 16 residues. The germline V and J ends were trimmed by 2 bases and 1 base, with 16 bases remaining between them. CDR3 residues: CASSLTAPRGSYEQYL. DNA of the CDR3: TGCGCCAGCAGCTTAACCGCCCCACGGGGTTCCTACGAGCAGTACCTC.

V is TRBV9 and J is TRBJ2-5; D is uncertain. This CDR3 spans 13 amino acids. Germline V gives CDR1 SGDLS, CDR2 YYNGEE. V was trimmed by 3 bases and J by 5 bases, leaving 11 bases between them. The CDR3 sequence: CASSGGPSETQYF. CDR3 nucleotide sequence: TGTGCCAGCAGCGGAGGACCCTCGGAGACCCAGTACTTC.

About this clonotype itself: A much bigger clone sits one base away, suggesting this may be a read error. The J gene is TRBJ2-7, the V gene TRBV29-1; no clear D. The CDR3 is 8 amino acids. V gave up 5 bases and J gave up 5 bases, with 1 base separating them. Germline loops: CDR1 SQVTM, CDR2 ANQGSEA. CDR3 coding DNA: TGCAGCGTTAACGAGCAGTACTTC. It encodes CSVNEQYF.

Many counts were recorded for this clonotype. This chain joins TRBV11-2 and TRBJ2-7, with 9 bases matching TRBD1. The CDR3 runs 13 residues. The germline V gene has CDR1 SGHAT and CDR2 FQNNGV. J lost 7 bases, V lost 5 bases, and 6 bases had no gene match. Written as DNA, the CDR3 is TGTGCCAGCAGCCTGGGACAGGGTGATGAGCAGTACTTC. Residues: CASSLGQGDEQYF. The complete variable domain, with remaining parts taken from reference TRBV11-2 and TRBJ2-7, reads EAGVAQSPRYKIIEKRQSVAFWCNPISGHATLYWYQQILGQGPKLLIQFQNNGVVDDSQLPKDRFSAERLKGVDSTLKIQPAKLEDSAVYLCASSLGQGDEQYFGPGTRLTVT.

This clonotype was seen many times. The chain joins TRBV30 to TRBJ1-2, with 7 bases identical to TRBD1. The CDR3 sequence is 12 residues long. The germline V gene has CDR1 GTSNPN and CDR2 SVGIG (reference sequence). The V segment lost 3 bases and the J segment 3 bases; nucleotides outside the gene matches: 1. CDR3 coding DNA: TGTGCCTGGAGGCAGGGGGACTATGGCTACACCTTC. Translation gives CAWRQGDYGYTF.

At least ten counts were recorded for this clonotype. The chain couples TRBV2 to TRBJ2-7; D is uncertain. With 3 bases removed from V and 2 bases from J, the gap between germline ends came to 8 bases. The CDR3 has 13 residues. CDR1 is SNHLY and CDR2 is FYNNEI in the germline V gene. In DNA form, the CDR3 reads TGTGCCAGCAGTGATCAGCCAACCTACGAGCAGTACTTC. This gives the protein CASSDQPTYEQYF.

The chain links TRBV11-2 to TRBJ1-1; 9 nucleotides match TRBD1. The CDR3 has 15 amino acids. J lost 4 bases, V lost 7 bases, and 10 bases had no gene match. The germline V gene encodes CDR1 SGHAT and CDR2 FQNNGV. In DNA, the CDR3 is TGTGCCAGCATGAACGACAGGGGGATGGGCACTGAAGCTTTCTTT. It translates to CASMNDRGMGTEAFF.

There are many counts of this clonotype. The chain carries TRBV28 and TRBJ2-5; 7 nucleotides match TRBD2. Trimming cost V 7 bases and J 4 bases; bases outside gene matches: 12. The CDR3 consists of 15 residues. CDR1 MDHEN and CDR2 SYDVKM come from the germline V gene. The CDR3 sequence: CASKLARSAGETQYF. The CDR3 bases are TGTGCCAGCAAACTAGCGCGATCCGCTGGAGAGACCCAGTACTTC.